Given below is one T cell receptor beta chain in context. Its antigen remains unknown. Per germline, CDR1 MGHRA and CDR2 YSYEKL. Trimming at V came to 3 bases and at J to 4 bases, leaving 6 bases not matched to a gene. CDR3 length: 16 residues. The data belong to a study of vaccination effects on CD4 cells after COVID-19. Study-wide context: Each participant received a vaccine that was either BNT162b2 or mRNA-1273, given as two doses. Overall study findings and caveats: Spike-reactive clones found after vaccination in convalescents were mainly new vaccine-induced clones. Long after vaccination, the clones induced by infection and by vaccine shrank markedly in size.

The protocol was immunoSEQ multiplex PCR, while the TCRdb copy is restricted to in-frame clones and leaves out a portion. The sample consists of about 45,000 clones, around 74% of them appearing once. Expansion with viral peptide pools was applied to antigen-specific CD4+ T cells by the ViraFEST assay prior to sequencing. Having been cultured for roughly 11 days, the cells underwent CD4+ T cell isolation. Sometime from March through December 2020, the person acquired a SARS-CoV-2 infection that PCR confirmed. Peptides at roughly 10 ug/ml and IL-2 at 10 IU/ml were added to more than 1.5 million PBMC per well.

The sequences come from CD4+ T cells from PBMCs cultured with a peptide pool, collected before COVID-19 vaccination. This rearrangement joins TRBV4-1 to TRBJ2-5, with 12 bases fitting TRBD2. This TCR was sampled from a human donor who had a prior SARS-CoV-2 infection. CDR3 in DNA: TGCGCCAGCAGCCATGGCGAGACTAGCGGGGGAGAGACCCAGTACTTC. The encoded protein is CASSHGETSGGETQYF.